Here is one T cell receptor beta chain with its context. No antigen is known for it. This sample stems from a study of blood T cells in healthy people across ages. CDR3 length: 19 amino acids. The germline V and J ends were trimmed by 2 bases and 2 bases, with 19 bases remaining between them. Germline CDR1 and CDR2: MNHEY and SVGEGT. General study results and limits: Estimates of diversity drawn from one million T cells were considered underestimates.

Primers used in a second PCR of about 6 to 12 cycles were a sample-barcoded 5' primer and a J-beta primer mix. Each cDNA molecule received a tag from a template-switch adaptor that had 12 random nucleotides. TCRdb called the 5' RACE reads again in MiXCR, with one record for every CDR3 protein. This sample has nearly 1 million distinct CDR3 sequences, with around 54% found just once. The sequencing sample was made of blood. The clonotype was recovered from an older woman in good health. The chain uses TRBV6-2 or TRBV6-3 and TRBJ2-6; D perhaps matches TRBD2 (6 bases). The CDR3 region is CASSYPREALRAGANVLTF. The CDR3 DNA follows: TGTGCCAGCAGTTACCCGCGGGAAGCCCTTAGGGCTGGGGCCAACGTCCTGACTTTC.